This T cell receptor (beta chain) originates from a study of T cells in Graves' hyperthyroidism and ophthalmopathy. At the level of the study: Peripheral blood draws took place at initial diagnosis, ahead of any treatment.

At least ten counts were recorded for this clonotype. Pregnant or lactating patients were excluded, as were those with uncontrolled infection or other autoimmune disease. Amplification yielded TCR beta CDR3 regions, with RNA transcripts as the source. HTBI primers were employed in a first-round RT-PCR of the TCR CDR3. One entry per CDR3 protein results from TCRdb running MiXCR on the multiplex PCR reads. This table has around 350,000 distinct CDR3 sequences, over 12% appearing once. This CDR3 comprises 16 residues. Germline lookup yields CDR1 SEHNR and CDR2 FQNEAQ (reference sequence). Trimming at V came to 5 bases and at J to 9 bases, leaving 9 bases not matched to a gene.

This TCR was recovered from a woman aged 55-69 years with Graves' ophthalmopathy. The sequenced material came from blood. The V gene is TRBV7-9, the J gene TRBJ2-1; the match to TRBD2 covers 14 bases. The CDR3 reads CASSTRLAGGPREQFF. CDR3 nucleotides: TGTGCCAGCAGCACAAGACTAGCGGGAGGGCCTCGTGAGCAGTTCTTC.